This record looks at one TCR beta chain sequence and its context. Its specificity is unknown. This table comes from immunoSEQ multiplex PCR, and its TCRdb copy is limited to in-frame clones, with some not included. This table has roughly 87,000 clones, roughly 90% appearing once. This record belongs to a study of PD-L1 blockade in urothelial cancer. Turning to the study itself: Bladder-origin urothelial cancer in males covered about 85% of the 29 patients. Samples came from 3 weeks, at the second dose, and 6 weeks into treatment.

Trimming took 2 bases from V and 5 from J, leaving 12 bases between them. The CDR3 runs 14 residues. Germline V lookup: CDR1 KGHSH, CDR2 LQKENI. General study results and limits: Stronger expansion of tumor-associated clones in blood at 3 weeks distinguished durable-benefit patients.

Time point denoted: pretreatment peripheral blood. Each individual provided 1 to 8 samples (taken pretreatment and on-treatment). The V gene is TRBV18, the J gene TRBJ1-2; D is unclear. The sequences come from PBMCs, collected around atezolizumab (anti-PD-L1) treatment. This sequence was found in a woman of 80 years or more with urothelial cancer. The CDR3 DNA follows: TGTGCCAGCTCACCAGGCAGCGGCTCTTATGGCTACACCTTC. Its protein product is CASSPGSGSYGYTF.